The following is a T cell receptor beta chain sequence with its context. The protocol was immunoSEQ multiplex PCR, while the TCRdb copy is restricted to in-frame clones and leaves out a portion. The table has about 89,000 clones, 90% to 95% seen once. The data derive from a study of T cell changes during pregnancy in multiple sclerosis. The germline CDR1 and CDR2 sequences are SQVTM and ANQGSEA. V dropped 6 bases and J dropped 1; count of bases not matched to a gene: 3. This CDR3 is 12 amino acids long. This clonotype originated in a female donor with multiple sclerosis, enrolled in a pregnancy study. The starting material was peripheral blood, obtained in the third trimester of pregnancy. The gene calls are TRBV29-1 and TRBJ2-7; TRBD2 matches 7 bases. CDR3 nucleotide sequence: TGCAGCGTAGCGGGACCTTCCTACGAGCAGTACTTC. It specifies CSVAGPSYEQYF.